These 3 T cell receptor beta chains were sequenced from one sample in a study of T cells in Graves' hyperthyroidism and ophthalmopathy. Using RNA transcripts as the source, TCR beta CDR3 regions were amplified. The primer set for the first-round RT-PCR of the TCR CDR3 was HTBI. TCRdb re-called the multiplex PCR reads with MiXCR, one entry per CDR3 protein. The sample contains 370,000 or so distinct CDR3 sequences, approximately 25% of which appear only once. Sequenced input: blood. These receptors were obtained from a man aged 45-60 years with Graves' hyperthyroidism.

In this sample, this clonotype turned up many times. The chain links TRBV27 to TRBJ2-2; 7 bases fit TRBD2. Germline lookup yields CDR1 MNHEY and CDR2 SMNVEV (reference sequence). With V trimmed by 5 bases and J by 4 bases, 4 bases remained unmatched. The CDR3 extends over 14 amino acids. CDR3 DNA sequence: TGTGCCAGCAGTGGACTAGTAGGCACCGGGGAGCTGTTTTTT. As protein: CASSGLVGTGELFF.

This clonotype was recorded at least ten times. V and J are TRBV7-6 and TRBJ2-7; 8 nucleotides agree with TRBD2. The V gene end was trimmed by 0 bases and the J gene end by 4 bases; junction bases not matched to a gene: 11. The CDR3 has 17 amino acids. CDR1 and CDR2 (germline): SGHVS, FNYEAQ. The CDR3 loop is CASSLARREGIIYEQYF. The CDR3 DNA follows: TGTGCCAGCAGCTTAGCGCGTCGGGAGGGAATTATATACGAGCAGTACTTC.

The table lists this clonotype with a count of one. The chain carries TRBV6-2 or TRBV6-3 and TRBJ1-4; no clear D gene. Germline CDR1 MNHEY, CDR2 SVGEGT. V lost 6 bases and J 6 bases, leaving 14 bases between the germline ends. This CDR3 has 14 residues. In DNA form, the CDR3 reads TGTGCCAGCAGCTTCGGACGGTCTTATGAAAAACTGTTTTTT. This translates into CASSFGRSYEKLFF.